This T cell receptor beta chain was recovered during a study of T cells in Graves' hyperthyroidism and ophthalmopathy. Germline V gene lookup returns CDR1 MNHNS and CDR2 SASEGT. This CDR3 is 16 amino acids long. Trimming left V 5 bases short and J 2 bases short, with 16 bases between. What was amplified from RNA transcripts were TCR beta CDR3 regions. Researchers ran a first-round RT-PCR on the TCR CDR3 using the HTBI primer set. Each CDR3 protein is one row after TCRdb ran MiXCR on the multiplex PCR reads. The top ten hold about 53% of the sample, which has a few hundred thousand distinct CDR3 sequences, approximately 23% seen once. Whole-study findings and limits: Stable hyperthyroidism was told apart from ophthalmopathy by a model built on 13 V-J features.

This clonotype has a handful of counts. Its antigen is not identified. The clonotype comes from a woman in her sixties or seventies with Graves' ophthalmopathy. The sample taken for sequencing was blood. The chain employs TRBV6-1 and TRBJ1-5; a weak D match, TRBD1 (6 bases). CDR3 loop: CASSSRGGLGNQPQHF. The CDR3 DNA reads as TGTGCCAGCAGTTCGCGAGGGGGGCTGGGCAATCAGCCCCAGCATTTT.